This paragraph covers one T cell receptor (beta chain) sequence. This sample is part of a study of monozygotic twins with inflammatory bowel disease. From the 5' RACE reads, TCRdb lists one entry per CDR3 protein and no DNA. The sample spans 210,000 or so distinct CDR3 sequences; the ten largest clones claim more than 7.5%. This CDR3 is built from 15 residues. Germline CDR1 is MNHEY and CDR2 is SMNVEV (reference sequence). Sequencing was carried out using blood. The chain links TRBV27 to TRBJ1-3; TCRdb designates TRBD1, a call that cannot be tested without DNA. The origin of this receptor is a human donor with ulcerative colitis or Crohn's disease, or a healthy co-twin of an affected twin (not recorded which). CDR3 sequence: CASSFWSGTGNTIYF.